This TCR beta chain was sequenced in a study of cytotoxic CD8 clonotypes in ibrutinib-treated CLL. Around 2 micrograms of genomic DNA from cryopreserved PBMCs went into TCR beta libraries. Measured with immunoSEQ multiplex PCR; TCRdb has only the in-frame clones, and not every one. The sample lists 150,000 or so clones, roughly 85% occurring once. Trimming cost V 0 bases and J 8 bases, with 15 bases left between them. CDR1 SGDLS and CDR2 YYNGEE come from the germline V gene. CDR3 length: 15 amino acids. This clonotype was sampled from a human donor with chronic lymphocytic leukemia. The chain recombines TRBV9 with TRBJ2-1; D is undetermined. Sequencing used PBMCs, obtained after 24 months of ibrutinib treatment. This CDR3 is CASSVGLGDTDEQFF. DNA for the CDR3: TGTGCCAGCAGCGTAGGACTTGGAGACACCGATGAGCAGTTCTTC.